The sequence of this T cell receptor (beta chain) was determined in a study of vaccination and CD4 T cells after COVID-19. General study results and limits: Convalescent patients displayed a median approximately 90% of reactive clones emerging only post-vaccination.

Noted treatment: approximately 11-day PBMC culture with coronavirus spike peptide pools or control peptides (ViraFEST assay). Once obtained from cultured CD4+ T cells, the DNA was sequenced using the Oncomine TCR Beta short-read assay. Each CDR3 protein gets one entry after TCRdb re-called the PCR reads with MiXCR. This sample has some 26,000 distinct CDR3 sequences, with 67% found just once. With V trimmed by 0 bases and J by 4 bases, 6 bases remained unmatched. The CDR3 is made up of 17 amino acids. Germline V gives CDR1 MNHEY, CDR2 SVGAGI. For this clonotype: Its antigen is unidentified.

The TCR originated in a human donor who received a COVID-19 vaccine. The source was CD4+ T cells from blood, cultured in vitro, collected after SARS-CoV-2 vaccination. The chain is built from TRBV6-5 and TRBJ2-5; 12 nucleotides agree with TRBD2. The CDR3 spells CASSYSASGGARETQYF. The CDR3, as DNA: TGTGCCAGCAGTTACTCGGCTAGCGGGGGGGCCAGAGAGACCCAGTACTTC.